This is a list of T cell receptor beta chains from one sample in a study of blood T cell repertoires in COVID-19. Method: immunoSEQ multiplex PCR; TCRdb's copy keeps in-frame clones and lacks some. The data show roughly 140,000 clones, less than 90% seen once. The sequencing sample was made of peripheral blood. These receptors all come from a human donor in a cohort sampled during active COVID-19. Both conserved end residues are part of each CDR3. D genes are given only for firm matches. A clone size is listed for some rows: how often the clone was seen (once, few, many), or a class if it is expanded.

cdr3_aa,cdr3_nt,d_call,v_call,j_call,clone_size
CASSALRTVSTDTQYF,TGTGCCAGCAGCGCACTTCGGACAGTTAGCACAGATACGCAGTATTTT,NA,TRBV7-8,TRBJ2-3,NA
CASIPDAPHAYEQYF,TGTGCCAGCATCCCTGATGCGCCCCACGCGTACGAGCAGTACTTC,NA,TRBV7-2,TRBJ2-7,NA
CSVGRGLVTDTQYF,TGCAGCGTTGGGCGAGGACTTGTGACAGATACGCAGTATTTT,NA,TRBV29-1,TRBJ2-3,once
CASSEQGGRGDFF,TGTGCCAGCAGTGAACAGGGGGGCCGGGGCGATTTCTTT,TRBD1,TRBV6-1,TRBJ1-1,NA
CASSSRQGYSDTQYF,TGTGCCAGCAGTAGCCGACAGGGTTATTCAGATACGCAGTATTTT,TRBD1,TRBV6-2/TRBV6-3,TRBJ2-3,NA
CASSHRQGGGRWSYNEQFF,TGTGCCAGCAGTCATAGACAGGGGGGGGGAAGGTGGTCCTACAATGAGCAGTTCTTC,TRBD1,TRBV28,TRBJ2-1,NA
CASSQDRRGEGRRQPQHF,TGCGCCAGCAGCCAAGATAGGCGTGGGGAAGGGAGAAGACAGCCCCAGCATTTT,NA,TRBV4-1,TRBJ1-5,NA
CASSLGGQSNEKLFF,TGTGCCAGCAGCTTAGGCGGCCAGTCTAATGAAAAACTGTTTTTT,NA,TRBV3-1/TRBV3-2,TRBJ1-4,NA
CASSPMALAGENYEQYF,TGTGCCAGCAGCCCGATGGCACTAGCGGGGGAAAACTACGAGCAGTACTTC,TRBD2,TRBV7-8,TRBJ2-7,NA
CASSPRGMNTEAFF,TGTGCCAGCTCACCCAGGGGTATGAACACTGAAGCTTTCTTT,NA,TRBV18,TRBJ1-1,NA
CASSMGGRKTDTQYF,TGTGCCAGTAGTATGGGAGGGCGGAAGACAGATACGCAGTATTTT,TRBD2,TRBV19,TRBJ2-3,NA
CASSADSYNQPQHF,TGTGCCAGCTCAGCGGACAGCTACAATCAGCCCCAGCATTTT,NA,TRBV18,TRBJ1-5,NA
CASSARRDTEAFF,TGTGCCAGCAGCGCAAGGAGGGACACTGAAGCTTTCTTT,NA,TRBV4-2,TRBJ1-1,NA
CASRQGADALGYTF,TGTGCCAGCAGACAGGGGGCGGATGCTCTTGGCTACACCTTC,TRBD1,TRBV27,TRBJ1-2,NA
CASSSPDRLPNEKLFF,TGTGCCAGCAGCTCCCCCGACAGGCTACCTAATGAAAAACTGTTTTTT,NA,TRBV7-6,TRBJ1-4,NA